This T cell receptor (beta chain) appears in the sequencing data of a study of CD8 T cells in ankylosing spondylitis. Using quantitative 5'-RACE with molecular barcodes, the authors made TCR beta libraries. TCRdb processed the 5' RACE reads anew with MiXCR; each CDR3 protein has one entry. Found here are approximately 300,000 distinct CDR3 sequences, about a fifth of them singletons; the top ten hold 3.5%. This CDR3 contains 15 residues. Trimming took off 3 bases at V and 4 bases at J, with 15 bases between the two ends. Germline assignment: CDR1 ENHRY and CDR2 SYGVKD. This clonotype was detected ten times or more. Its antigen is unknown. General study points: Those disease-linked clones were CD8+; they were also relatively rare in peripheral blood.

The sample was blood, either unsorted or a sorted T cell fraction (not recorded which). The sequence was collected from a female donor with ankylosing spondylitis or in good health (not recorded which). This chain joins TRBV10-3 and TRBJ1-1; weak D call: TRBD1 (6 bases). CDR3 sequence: CAISDDRRPGTEAFF. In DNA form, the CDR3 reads TGTGCCATCAGTGACGACAGGCGACCAGGCACTGAAGCTTTCTTT.